Below are 2 T cell receptor beta chains sequenced from a single sample in a study of CD8+ T cells in alopecia areata. After isolation, RNA underwent reverse transcription to generate cDNA as the sequencing template. Method: immunoSEQ multiplex PCR; TCRdb's copy keeps in-frame clones and lacks some. The data contain 150,000 or so clones, around 47% of them seen just once; the ten biggest clones take up approximately 6.6%. Sequenced sample: CD4+ T cells sorted from blood. The source of these receptors is a human donor with alopecia areata.

This chain links TRBV6-5 with TRBJ2-7, with 10 bases fitting TRBD1. The CDR3 is made up of 14 amino acids. Germline values: CDR1 MNHEY, CDR2 SVGAGI. The J segment lost 2 bases and the V segment lost 5 bases, leaving 3 bases of the junction unmatched. The CDR3 region has the DNA TGTGCCAGCAGTACAGGACAGGGGGCCTACGAGCAGTACTTC. It codes for CASSTGQGAYEQYF.

The chain recombines TRBV9 with TRBJ2-7; possible D gene TRBD2, 6 bases. The CDR3 extends over 14 amino acids. The V and J ends lost 4 bases and 1 base respectively, with 12 bases between them. Germline CDR1 is SGDLS and CDR2 is YYNGEE. DNA for the CDR3: TGTGCCAGCAGCATCGGCGGGGATTCCTACGAGCAGTACTTC. Protein: CASSIGGDSYEQYF.